This TCR beta chain emerged from a study of cytomegalovirus exposure and HLA in healthy donors. Study-level points and caveats: Sequencing likely caused a cluster of highly shared sequence variants. Productive rates of about 87% or about 30% were seen for most TCR beta V segments in an earlier analysis. In vitro checks showed that three CMV-associated chains really do target CMV antigens.

This clone was counted only a few times. The target antigen is unknown. PCR employed 60 Vbeta and 13 Jbeta primers. The assay was immunoSEQ multiplex PCR, and TCRdb's table has in-frame clones only and misses some. Of roughly 66,000 clones listed, 55% to 65% are singletons. This CDR3 has 12 residues. Germline values: CDR1 GTSNPN, CDR2 SVGIG (reference sequence). Trimming removed 0 bases from V and 9 bases from J, with 11 bases in between. The gene calls are TRBV30 and TRBJ1-2, with D perhaps TRBD1 (6 bases). The receptor's source is a woman aged 50 to 60 in good health and CMV-seronegative. Material: PBMCs. The CDR3 here is CAWSVQGVRYTF. The DNA for the CDR3 is TGTGCCTGGAGTGTACAGGGCGTACGCTACACCTTC.